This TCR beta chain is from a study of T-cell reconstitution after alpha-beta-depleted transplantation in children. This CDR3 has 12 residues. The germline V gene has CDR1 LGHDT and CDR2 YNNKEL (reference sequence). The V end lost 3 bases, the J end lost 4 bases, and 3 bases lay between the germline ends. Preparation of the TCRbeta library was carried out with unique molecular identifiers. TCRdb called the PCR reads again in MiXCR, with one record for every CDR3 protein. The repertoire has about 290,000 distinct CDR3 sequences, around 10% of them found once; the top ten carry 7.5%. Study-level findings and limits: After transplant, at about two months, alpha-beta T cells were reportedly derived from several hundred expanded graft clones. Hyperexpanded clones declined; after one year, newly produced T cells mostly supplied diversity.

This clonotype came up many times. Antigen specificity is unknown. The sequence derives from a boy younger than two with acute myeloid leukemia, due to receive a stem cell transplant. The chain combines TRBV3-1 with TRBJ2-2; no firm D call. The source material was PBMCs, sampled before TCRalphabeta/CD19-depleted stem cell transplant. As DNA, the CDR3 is TGTGCCAGCAGCCAGGGCACCGGGGAGCTGTTTTTT. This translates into CASSQGTGELFF.